This T cell receptor beta chain comes out of a study of T cells in Graves' hyperthyroidism and ophthalmopathy (dated by TCRdb to the late 2010s). Looking at the study overall: Peripheral blood samples were taken at the time of initial diagnosis, prior to any treatment. To identify TCR V-J signatures that set the groups apart, the researchers used a discovery cohort of 100 patients, made up of roughly 40 with Graves' ophthalmopathy and about 55 with stable Graves' hyperthyroidism. Prospective prediction of ophthalmopathy was tested in an independent validation cohort consisting of about 19 hyperthyroidism patients and approximately 16 patients who later progressed to ophthalmopathy. For training and testing, the 100 or so patients in the discovery cohort were randomly divided in a 7:3 ratio. The study also compared thyroid tissue and blood T-cell repertoires from about six Graves' hyperthyroidism patients. After blood sampling, hyperthyroidism patients were treated with methimazole at a starting dose of 30 mg daily, and ophthalmopathy patients were treated with high-dose intravenous methylprednisolone. The paper describes TCR Vbeta CDR3 sequencing of 140 or so peripheral blood samples, made up of 43 ophthalmopathy patients, approximately 73 hyperthyroidism patients and roughly 17 progressor patients. Here is what the overall study found, with its caveats: A 13 V-J signature model separated ophthalmopathy from stable hyperthyroidism, with about 90% sensitivity and roughly 82% specificity in cross-validation and 80%/75% in testing. Sample size was not statistically predetermined, and investigators were not blinded to group allocation. In validation, the model predicted progression to ophthalmopathy with approximately 71% sensitivity and roughly 75% specificity, a median of roughly seven months before onset. Most expanded thyroid clonotypes (frequency above 0.001) were also detected in blood, suggesting blood repertoires may reflect thyroid immune responses.

As to this clonotype: What antigen it recognizes has not been identified. Qualities for individual bases were not recorded, and no much larger clone is one base off.

In the ophthalmopathy patients, disease was moderately to severely active, with a Clinical Activity Score of 3 or more, a NOSPECS grade of 4 or more, and a duration of less than 3 months. The study excluded patients with uncontrolled infections, other autoimmune diseases, pregnancy or lactation. Diagnoses were established on the basis of clinical symptoms, serum thyroxine and TRAb, thyroid ultrasound, and orbital computed tomography. PBMCs were separated from around 9.1 ml of fresh peripheral blood using Ficoll-Paque density gradient centrifugation. Total RNA was extracted using Trizol reagent, and RNA quality was assessed on an Agilent 2100 Bioanalyzer. The junction shows trimming of 4 bases on V and 2 bases on J, and the gene matches do not reach 4 bases of it. From the cysteine up to the phenylalanine, the CDR3 has a length of 14 residues. Here the CDR3 DNA is all that survives: 42 bases in frame from base 1. The germline V gene (reference sequence) sets CDR1 to LNHDA and CDR2 to SQIVND.

TCR beta CDR3 regions were amplified from RNA transcripts. A first-round RT-PCR of the TCR CDR3 used the HTBI primer set with the Qiagen OneStep RT-PCR kit. Libraries were constructed in a second round of multiplex PCR, after which size selection and purification were carried out. Libraries were sequenced paired-end with 100 bp reads on an Illumina HiSeq2000. The paper's data handling went like this. SOAPnuke was used to process the raw data, with reads discarded if the reads contained adapters or uncalled bases, had a mean Phred below 15, or lacked an exact constant-primer or identifier match. High-quality paired reads were merged with COPE v1.2.5, and unique nucleotide sequences were defined as clonotypes. MiTCR v1.1 was used to align the clonotypes against IMGT TRBV, TRBD and TRBJ reference segments. Only V-J combinations with frequency above 0.0001, covering roughly 99% of repertoires, were analysed. A TCS score was defined as the ratio of F50 (clonal expansion) to E x V (chaos), with BLOSUM62-based TCRdist applied between CDR3 peptides within each V-J. Welch's t-statistics and random forest reduced around 510 V-J features to roughly 13, which were used in a naive Bayes classifier (R e1071). TCRdb itself trimmed the public reads at Q25 with fastp, ran MiXCR and retained productive beta chains. Entries are consolidated by CDR3 protein sequence, retaining the most common genes and DNA. The V and J calls and clone size are TCRdb's, not the authors'. The sample table lists approximately 620,000 distinct CDR3 sequences, around 15% of them with a count of one. The ten largest account for approximately 3.5% of the sample.

This receptor was obtained from a woman aged 40 to 50 with Graves' ophthalmopathy. This chain is built from TRBV19 and TRBJ2-7; 8 junctional bases match TRBD1. The sequenced material came from blood. The DNA sequence is given as TGTGCCAGTAGTACTCCAGGGGGCACCTACGAGCAGTACTTC. Its translation reads: CASSTPGGTYEQYF. This CDR3, with the reference TRBV19 and TRBJ2-7 proteins standing in past its ends, gives the full variable domain DGGITQSPKYLFRKEGQNVTLSCEQNLNHDAMYWYRQDPGQGLRLIYYSQIVNDFQKGDIAEGYSVSREKKESFPLTVTSAQKNPTAFYLCASSTPGGTYEQYFGPGTRLTVT.